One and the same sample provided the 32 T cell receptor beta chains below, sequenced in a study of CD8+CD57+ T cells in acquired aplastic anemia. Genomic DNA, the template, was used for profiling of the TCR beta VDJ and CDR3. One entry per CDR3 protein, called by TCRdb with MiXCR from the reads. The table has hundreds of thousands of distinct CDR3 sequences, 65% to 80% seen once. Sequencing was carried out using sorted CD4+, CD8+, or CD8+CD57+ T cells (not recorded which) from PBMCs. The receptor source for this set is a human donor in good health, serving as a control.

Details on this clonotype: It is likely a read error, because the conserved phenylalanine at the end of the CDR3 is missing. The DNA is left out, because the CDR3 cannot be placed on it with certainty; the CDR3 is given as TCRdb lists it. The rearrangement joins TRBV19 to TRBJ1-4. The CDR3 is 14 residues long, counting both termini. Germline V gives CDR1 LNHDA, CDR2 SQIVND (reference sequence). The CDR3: CASSTRDSPLHFGN.

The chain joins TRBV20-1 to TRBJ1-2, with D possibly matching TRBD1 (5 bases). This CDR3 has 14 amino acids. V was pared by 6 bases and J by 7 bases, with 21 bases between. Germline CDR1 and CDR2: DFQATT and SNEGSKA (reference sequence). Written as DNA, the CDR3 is TGCAGTGCGCTACCCCTCAGGGAATTAGCTGGCTACACCTTC. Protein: CSALPLRELAGYTF.

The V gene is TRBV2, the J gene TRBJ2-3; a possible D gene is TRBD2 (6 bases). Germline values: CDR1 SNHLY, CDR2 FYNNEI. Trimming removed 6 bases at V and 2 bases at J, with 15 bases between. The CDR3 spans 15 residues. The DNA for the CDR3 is TGTGCCAGCAGCGTAACGCTAGCGAACACAGATACGCAGTATTTT. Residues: CASSVTLANTDTQYF. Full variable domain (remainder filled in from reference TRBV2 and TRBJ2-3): EPEVTQTPSHQVTQMGQEVILRCVPISNHLYFYWYRQILGQKVEFLVSFYNNEISEKSEIFDDQFSVERPDGSNFTLKIRSTKLEDSAMYFCASSVTLANTDTQYFGPGTRLTVL.

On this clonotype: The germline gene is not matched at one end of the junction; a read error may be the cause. The CDR3 coding sequence is TGTGCCAGCAGTAAAGTTTATTCGACAGATACGCAGTATTTT. Translating gives CASSKVYSTDTQYF. The rearrangement links TRBV19 to TRBJ2-3; D call uncertain. This CDR3 spans 14 amino acids. Germline V gene sequence: CDR1 LNHDA, CDR2 SQIVND (reference sequence).

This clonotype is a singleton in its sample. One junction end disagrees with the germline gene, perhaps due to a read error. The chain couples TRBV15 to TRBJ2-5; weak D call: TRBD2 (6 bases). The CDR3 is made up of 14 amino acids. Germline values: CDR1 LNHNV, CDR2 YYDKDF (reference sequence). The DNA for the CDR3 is TGTGCCACCAGCGCCCGGGGGTACCAAGAGCCCCAGCACTTC. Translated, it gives CATSARGYQEPQHF.

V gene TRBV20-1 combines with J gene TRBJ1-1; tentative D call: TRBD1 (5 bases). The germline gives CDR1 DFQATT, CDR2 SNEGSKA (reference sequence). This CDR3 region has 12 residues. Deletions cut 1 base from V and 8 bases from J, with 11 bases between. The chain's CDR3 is CSARGGTDEAFF. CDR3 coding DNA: TGCAGTGCTAGAGGCGGGACTGACGAAGCTTTCTTT.

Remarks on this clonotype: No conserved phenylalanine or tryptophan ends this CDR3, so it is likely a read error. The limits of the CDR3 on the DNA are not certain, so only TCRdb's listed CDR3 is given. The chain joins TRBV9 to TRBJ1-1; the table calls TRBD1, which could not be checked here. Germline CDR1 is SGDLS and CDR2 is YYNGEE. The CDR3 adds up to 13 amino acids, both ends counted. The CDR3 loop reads CASSCIGPRVRTS.

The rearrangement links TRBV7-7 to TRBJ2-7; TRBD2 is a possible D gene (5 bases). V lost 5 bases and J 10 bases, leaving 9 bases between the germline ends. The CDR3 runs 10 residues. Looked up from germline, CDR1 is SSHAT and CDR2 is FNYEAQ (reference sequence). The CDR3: CASSAEGQYF. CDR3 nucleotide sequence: TGTGCCAGCAGCGCTGAGGGACAGTACTTC. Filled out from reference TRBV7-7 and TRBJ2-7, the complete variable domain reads GAGVSQSPRYKVTKRGQDVTLRCDPISSHATLYWYQQALGQGPEFLTYFNYEAQPDKSGLPSDRFSAERPEGSISTLTIQRTEQRDSAMYRCASSAEGQYFGPGTRLTVT.

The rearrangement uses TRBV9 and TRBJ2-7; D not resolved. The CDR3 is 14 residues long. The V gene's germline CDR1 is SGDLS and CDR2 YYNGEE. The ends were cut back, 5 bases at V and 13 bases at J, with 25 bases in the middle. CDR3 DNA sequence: TGTGCCAGCAGTTTTGCCCTTACAGATACGCAGTATTACTTC. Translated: CASSFALTDTQYYF.

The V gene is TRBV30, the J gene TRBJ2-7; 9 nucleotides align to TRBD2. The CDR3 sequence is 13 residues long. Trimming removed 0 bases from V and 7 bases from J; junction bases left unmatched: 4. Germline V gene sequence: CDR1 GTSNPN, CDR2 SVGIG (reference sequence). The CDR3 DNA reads TGTGCCTGGAGTGTATCAGCGGGGGGTGAGCAGTACGTC. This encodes CAWSVSAGGEQYV.

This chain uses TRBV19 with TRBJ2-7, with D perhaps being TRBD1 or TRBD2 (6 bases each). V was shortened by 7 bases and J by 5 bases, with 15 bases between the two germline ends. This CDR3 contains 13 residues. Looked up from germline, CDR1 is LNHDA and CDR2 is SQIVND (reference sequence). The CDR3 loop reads CASKGQGRNEQYF. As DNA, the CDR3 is TGTGCCAGTAAGGGGCAGGGGAGGAACGAGCAGTACTTC. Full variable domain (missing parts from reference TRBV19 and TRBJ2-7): DGGITQSPKYLFRKEGQNVTLSCEQNLNHDAMYWYRQDPGQGLRLIYYSQIVNDFQKGDIAEGYSVSREKKESFPLTVTSAQKNPTAFYLCASKGQGRNEQYFGPGTRLTVT.

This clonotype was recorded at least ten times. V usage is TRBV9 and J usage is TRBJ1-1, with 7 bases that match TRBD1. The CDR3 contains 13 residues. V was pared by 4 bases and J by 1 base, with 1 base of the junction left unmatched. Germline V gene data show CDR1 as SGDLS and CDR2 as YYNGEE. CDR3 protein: CASSRQGNTEAFF. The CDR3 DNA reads TGTGCCAGCAGCCGACAGGGGAACACTGAAGCTTTCTTT.

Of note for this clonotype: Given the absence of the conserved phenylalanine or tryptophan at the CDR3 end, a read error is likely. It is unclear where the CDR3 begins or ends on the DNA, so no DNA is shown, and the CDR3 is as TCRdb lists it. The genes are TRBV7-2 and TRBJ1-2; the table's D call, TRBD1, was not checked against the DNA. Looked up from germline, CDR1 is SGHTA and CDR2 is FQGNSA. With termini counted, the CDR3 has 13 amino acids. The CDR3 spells CASSLAGAGAYEQ.

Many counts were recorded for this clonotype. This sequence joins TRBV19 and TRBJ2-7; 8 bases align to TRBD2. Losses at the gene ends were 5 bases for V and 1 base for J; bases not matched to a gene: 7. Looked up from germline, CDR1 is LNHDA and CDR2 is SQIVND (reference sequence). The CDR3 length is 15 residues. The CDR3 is CASSPGGGRSYEQYF. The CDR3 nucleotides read TGTGCCAGTAGTCCCGGGGGGGGGAGATCCTACGAGCAGTACTTC.

CDR3 amino acids: CASSLGQGLDGYTPLHF. DNA of the CDR3: TGTGCCAGCAGCCTAGGACAGGGGTTGGATGGCTACACCCCCCTCCACTTT. The chain is built from TRBV7-2 and TRBJ1-6, with 9 positions matching TRBD1. With 5 bases clipped from V and 13 bases from J, the junction kept 18 bases outside the gene matches. Per germline, CDR1 SGHTA and CDR2 FQGNSA. The CDR3 totals 17 residues.

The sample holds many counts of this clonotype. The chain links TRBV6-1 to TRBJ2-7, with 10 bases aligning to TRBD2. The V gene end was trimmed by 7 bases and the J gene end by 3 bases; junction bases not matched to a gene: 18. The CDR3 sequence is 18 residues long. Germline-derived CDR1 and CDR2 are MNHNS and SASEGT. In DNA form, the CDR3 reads TGTGCCAGCAACCCAATCTCGGAGGGGCGACTAGCGGGCTACGAGCAGTACTTC. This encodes CASNPISEGRLAGYEQYF.

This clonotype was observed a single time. CDR3 protein: CASNRQGGDTEAFF. CDR3 DNA: TGTGCCAGCAACAGACAGGGGGGGGACACTGAAGCTTTCTTT. The V and J genes are TRBV5-5 and TRBJ1-1; 9 bases line up with TRBD1. Germline trimming cut 6 bases from V and 3 bases from J; bases unmatched to any gene: 6. The CDR3 length is 14 residues. Per germline, CDR1 SGHKS and CDR2 YYEKEE (reference sequence).

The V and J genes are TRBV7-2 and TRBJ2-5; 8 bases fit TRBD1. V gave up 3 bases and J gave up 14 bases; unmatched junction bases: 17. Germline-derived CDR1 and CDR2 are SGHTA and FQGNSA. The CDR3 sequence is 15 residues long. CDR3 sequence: CASSFTGGDCQYLYF. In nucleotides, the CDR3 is TGTGCCAGCAGCTTTACAGGGGGAGACTGCCAGTACCTCTACTTC.

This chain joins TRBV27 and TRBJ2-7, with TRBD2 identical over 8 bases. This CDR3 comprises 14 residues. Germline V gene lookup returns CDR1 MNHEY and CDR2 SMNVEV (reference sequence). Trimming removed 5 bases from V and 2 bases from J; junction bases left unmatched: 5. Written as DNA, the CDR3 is TGTGCCAGCAGTAGCGGGAGCATTGCCTACGAGCAGTACTTC. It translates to CASSSGSIAYEQYF.

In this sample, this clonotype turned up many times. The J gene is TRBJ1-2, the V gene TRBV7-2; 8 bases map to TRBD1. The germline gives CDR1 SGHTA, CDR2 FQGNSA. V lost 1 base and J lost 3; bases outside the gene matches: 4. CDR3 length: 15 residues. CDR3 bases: TGTGCCAGCAGCTTAGTAGGACAGGGCCACTATGGCTACACCTTC. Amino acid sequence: CASSLVGQGHYGYTF.

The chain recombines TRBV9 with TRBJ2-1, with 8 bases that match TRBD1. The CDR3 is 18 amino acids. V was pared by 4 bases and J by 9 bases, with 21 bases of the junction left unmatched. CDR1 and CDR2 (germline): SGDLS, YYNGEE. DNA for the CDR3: TGTGCCAGCAGCCTCCGAGGACAGGGTTCGACCAGTACGGGTGAGCAGTTCTTC. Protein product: CASSLRGQGSTSTGEQFF.

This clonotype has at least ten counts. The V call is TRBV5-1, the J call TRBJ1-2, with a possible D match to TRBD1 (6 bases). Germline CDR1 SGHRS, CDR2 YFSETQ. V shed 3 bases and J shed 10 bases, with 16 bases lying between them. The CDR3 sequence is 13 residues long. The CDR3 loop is CASSSLMDSPYTF. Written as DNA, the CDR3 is TGCGCCAGCAGCTCCCTAATGGACAGTCCCTACACCTTC.

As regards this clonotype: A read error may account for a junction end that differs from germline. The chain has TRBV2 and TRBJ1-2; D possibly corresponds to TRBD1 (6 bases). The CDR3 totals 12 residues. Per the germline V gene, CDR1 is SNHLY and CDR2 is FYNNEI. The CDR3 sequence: CTSQGTNYGYTF. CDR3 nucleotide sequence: TGTACCAGTCAGGGGACTAACTATGGCTACACCTTC.

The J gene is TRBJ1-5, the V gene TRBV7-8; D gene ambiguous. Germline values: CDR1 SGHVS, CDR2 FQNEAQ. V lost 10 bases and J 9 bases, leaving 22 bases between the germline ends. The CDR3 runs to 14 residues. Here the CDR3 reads CATSLEGGYPPQHF. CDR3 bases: TGTGCCACCAGTTTGGAGGGCGGGTATCCGCCCCAGCATTTT.

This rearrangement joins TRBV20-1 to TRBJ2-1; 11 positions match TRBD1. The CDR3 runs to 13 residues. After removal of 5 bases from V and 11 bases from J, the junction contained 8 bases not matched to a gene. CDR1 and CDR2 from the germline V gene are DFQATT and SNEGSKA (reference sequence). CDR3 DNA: TGCAGTGCTTACAGGACAGGGGGCCGGCAGCAGTTCTTC. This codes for CSAYRTGGRQQFF.

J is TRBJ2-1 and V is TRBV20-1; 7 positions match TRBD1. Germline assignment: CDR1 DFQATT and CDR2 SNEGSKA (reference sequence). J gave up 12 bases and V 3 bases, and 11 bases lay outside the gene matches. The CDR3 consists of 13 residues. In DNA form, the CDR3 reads TGCAGTGCTAGGGGGACAGAGAACTATGGGCAGTTCTTC. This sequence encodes CSARGTENYGQFF.

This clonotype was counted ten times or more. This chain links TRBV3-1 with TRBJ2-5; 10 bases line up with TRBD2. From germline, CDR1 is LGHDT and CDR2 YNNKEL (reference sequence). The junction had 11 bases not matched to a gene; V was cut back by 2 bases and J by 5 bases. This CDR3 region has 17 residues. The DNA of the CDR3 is TGTGCCAGCAGCCAAAGCGGAACTAAGCGGGGGGGTGAGACCCAGTACTTC. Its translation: CASSQSGTKRGGETQYF.

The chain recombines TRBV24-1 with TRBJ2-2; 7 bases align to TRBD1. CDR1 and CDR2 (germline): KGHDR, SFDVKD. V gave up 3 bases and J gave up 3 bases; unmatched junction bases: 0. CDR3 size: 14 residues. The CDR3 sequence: CATSDGQDTGELFF. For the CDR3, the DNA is TGTGCCACCAGTGATGGACAGGACACCGGGGAGCTGTTTTTT.

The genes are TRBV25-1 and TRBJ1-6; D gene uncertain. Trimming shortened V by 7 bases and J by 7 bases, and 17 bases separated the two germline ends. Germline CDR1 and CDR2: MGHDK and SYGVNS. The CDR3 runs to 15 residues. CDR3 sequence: CASIPTWIANSPLHF. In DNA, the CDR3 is TGTGCCAGCATCCCGACTTGGATCGCAAATTCACCCCTCCACTTT.

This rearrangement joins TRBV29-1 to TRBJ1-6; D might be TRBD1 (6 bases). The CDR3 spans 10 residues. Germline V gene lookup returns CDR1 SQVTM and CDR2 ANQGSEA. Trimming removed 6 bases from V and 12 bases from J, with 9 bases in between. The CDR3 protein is CSVEGGPLHF. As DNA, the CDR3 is TGCAGCGTCGAGGGGGGACCCCTCCACTTT.

The CDR3 sequence: CSAILQGAGNTIYF. The CDR3 nucleotides read TGCAGTGCTATCCTACAGGGGGCCGGAAACACCATATATTTT. This chain uses TRBV20-1 with TRBJ1-3, with 9 positions matching TRBD1. CDR1 DFQATT and CDR2 SNEGSKA come from the germline V gene (reference sequence). The CDR3 has 14 residues. Trimming took 4 bases from V and 4 from J; bases not matched to a gene: 5.

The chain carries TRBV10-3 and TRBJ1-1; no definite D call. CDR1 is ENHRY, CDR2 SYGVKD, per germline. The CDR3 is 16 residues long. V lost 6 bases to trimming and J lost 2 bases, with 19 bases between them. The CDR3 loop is CAISPSGPSGNTEAFF. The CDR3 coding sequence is TGTGCCATCAGCCCTTCGGGTCCCTCTGGAAACACTGAAGCTTTCTTT.